This T cell receptor (beta chain) was profiled in a study of persistence of HIV-infected CD4 T cells. Study details: Donors were ART-treated; their CMV- and Gag-responding CD4+ T cells were isolated.

Cells were stimulated with CMV-infected fibroblast lysates at 10 ug/mL. CD40L/CD69 double-negative CD45RO-high memory CD4+ T cells were collected. Points on this clone: The antigen is unknown.

The immunoSEQ assay was version 4, run in survey mode. The assay was immunoSEQ multiplex PCR, and TCRdb's table has in-frame clones only and misses some. The table has tens of thousands of clones, around 82% seen once. Sample: CD4+ T cells sorted from PBMCs after approximately 20-hour stimulation, taken from a patient who received antiretroviral therapy. The TCR originated in an adult man with HIV who was CMV-seropositive.

CDR3 nucleotide sequence: TGTGCCAGCTCACCCGACAGGGAGCAGTACTTC. Translating gives CASSPDREQYF. The chain carries TRBV18 and TRBJ2-7, with a weak D call TRBD1 (6 bases). Per the germline V gene, CDR1 is KGHSH and CDR2 is LQKENI. V lost 3 bases, J lost 7 bases, and 7 bases lay in between. The CDR3 length is 11 residues.